This TCR beta chain was profiled in a study of tumor and adjacent non-tumor tissue in lung cancer. Turning to the study itself: On average, productive TCRbeta reads reached roughly 3.9 million per sample.

Overall study findings and caveats: Top 100 clones took a larger repertoire share in normal lung. Tumor TCR diversity, when higher, was linked to shorter survival.

This sample's RNA came from whole unsorted tissue. The normal lung tissue was taken more than 3 cm from the tumor edge. On this clonotype itself: The target antigen is unknown. A junction boundary mismatches the germline segment, possibly from a read error.

Germline V gene data show CDR1 as MNHEY and CDR2 as SVGAGI. The CDR3 contains 17 residues. The library came from three nested PCR rounds adapted from ARM-PCR protocols. MiXCR was run by TCRdb on the multiplex PCR reads, yielding one entry per CDR3 protein. Of around 100,000 distinct CDR3 sequences detected, 65% appear once; the ten largest clones hold roughly 19%. V gene TRBV6-5 combines with J gene TRBJ2-1; 8 nucleotides align to TRBD1. Sequencing was carried out using distant non-tumor lung tissue. The sequence derives from a man aged 30-40 years with non-small cell lung cancer. Here the CDR3 DNA reads TGTGCCAGCAGTAGGGGGGCTGGACAGGGTGTGTACAATGATCAGTTCTTC. This translates into CASSRGAGQGVYNDQFF.